These 16 T cell receptor beta chains share one sample of origin, sequenced in a study of shared clonotypes between healthy human individuals. Assay: immunoSEQ multiplex PCR; the TCRdb copy retains only in-frame clones and omits some. In the table there are some 500,000 clones, roughly 85% of which are singletons. Sequencing was done on a sample of PBMCs. Every receptor here comes from a woman aged 40 to 50 in good health. Some clones in this sample may be carry-over from other donors' samples.

The chain combines TRBV4-2 with TRBJ2-5; D is unresolved. The J call is uncertain, as TRBJ2-7 better fits the DNA end. Germline CDR1 and CDR2: LGHNA and YNFKEQ. There are 14 residues in the CDR3. CDR3 nucleotides: TGTGCCAGCAGCCCCCCCGCCCCGTGGGACGAGCAGTACTTC. Translation gives CASSPPAPWDEQYF.

CDR3 sequence: CASSPQTGLTGELFF. In nucleotides, the CDR3 is TGTGCCAGCAGCCCACAGACAGGCCTCACCGGGGAGCTGTTTTTT. The chain recombines TRBV7-3 with TRBJ2-2; TRBD1 might be the D (6 bases). CDR1 and CDR2 (germline): SGHTA, FQGTGA. Trimming cost V 5 bases and J 4 bases, with 14 bases left between them. The CDR3 extends over 15 amino acids.

This chain uses TRBV14 with TRBJ1-2; D is ambiguous. This CDR3 contains 12 residues. The germline V and J ends were trimmed by 1 base and 7 bases, with 7 bases remaining between them. CDR1 and CDR2 from the germline V gene are SGHDN and FVKESK. DNA of the CDR3: TGTGCCAGCAGCCAAGGACATGGTGGCTACACCTTC. It specifies CASSQGHGGYTF.

This clone was observed a handful of times. The rearrangement links TRBV15 to TRBJ1-5, with D possibly TRBD1 on 5 matching bases. CDR1 LNHNV and CDR2 YYDKDF come from the germline V gene (reference sequence). This CDR3 has 15 residues. Trimming stripped 0 bases from V and 2 bases from J, with 8 bases between. In nucleotides, the CDR3 is TGTGCCACCAGCAGAGAGCCGACAGGCAATCAGCCCCAGCATTTT. Its protein product is CATSREPTGNQPQHF.

The chain uses TRBV27 and TRBJ2-2; D ambiguous. The CDR3 consists of 16 residues. Germline V gene lookup returns CDR1 MNHEY and CDR2 SMNVEV (reference sequence). V lost 6 bases and J lost 3, with 17 bases in between. CDR3: CASSPLGGEYTGELFF. In nucleotides, the CDR3 is TGTGCCAGCAGCCCCCTGGGTGGCGAGTACACCGGGGAGCTGTTTTTT.

The chain recombines TRBV7-9 with TRBJ1-1, with TRBD1 as a possible D gene (5 bases). The CDR3 loop spans 12 amino acids. CDR1 and CDR2 (germline): SEHNR, FQNEAQ (reference sequence). V was pared by 5 bases and J by 7 bases, with 11 bases between. DNA for the CDR3: TGTGCCAGCAGCGCATACGACAGTGAAGCTTTCTTT. It translates to CASSAYDSEAFF.

This clone came up once. A read error is possible here, since a much larger clone lies one base away. The rearrangement links TRBV28 to TRBJ2-1; D not certain. CDR1 is MDHEN, CDR2 SYDVKM, per germline. This CDR3 comprises 15 residues. Written as DNA, the CDR3 is TGTGCCAGCAGTTTTCTGGCGGTGTCCTACAATAAGCAGTTCTTC. This translates into CASSFLAVSYNKQFF.

This chain connects TRBV6-1 to TRBJ2-1, with 11 bases aligning to TRBD2. The ends lost 7 bases at V and 6 bases at J; junction bases unmatched: 8. The length of the CDR3 is 15 residues. Germline CDR1 MNHNS, CDR2 SASEGT. CDR3 loop: CASMSGTSGINEQFF. The CDR3 coding sequence is TGTGCCAGCATGTCTGGGACTAGCGGTATCAATGAGCAGTTCTTC.

This chain connects TRBV6-6 to TRBJ2-7; 10 bases map to TRBD1. From germline, CDR1 is MNHNY and CDR2 SVGAGI (reference sequence). The CDR3 has 16 amino acids. V gave up 2 bases and J gave up 6 bases; unmatched junction bases: 10. The CDR3 DNA sequence: TGTGCCAGCAGTTACCCGGGGACAGGGGAAAGTAGCGAGCAGTACTTC. This codes for CASSYPGTGESSEQYF.

J is TRBJ2-1 and V is TRBV11-3; possible D gene TRBD2, 6 bases. With 1 base removed from V and 4 bases from J, the gap between germline ends came to 14 bases. Germline V CDR1 and CDR2: SGHNT, YENEEA. The CDR3 totals 16 residues. Here the CDR3 reads CASSLGAGIPYNEQFF. CDR3 bases: TGTGCCAGCAGCTTAGGGGCGGGAATACCATACAATGAGCAGTTCTTC.

V usage is TRBV5-1 and J usage is TRBJ2-3, with 10 bases fitting TRBD2. Germline V gene lookup returns CDR1 SGHRS and CDR2 YFSETQ. Losses at the gene ends were 1 base for V and 3 bases for J; bases not matched to a gene: 2. CDR3 size: 15 residues. CDR3 region: CASSLSSGRTDTQYF. The CDR3 nucleotides are TGCGCCAGCAGCTTGTCTAGCGGGAGAACAGATACGCAGTATTTT.

This chain joins TRBV18 and TRBJ2-5; 7 bases fit TRBD1. Trimming removed 4 bases from V and 4 bases from J; junction bases left unmatched: 9. The CDR3 length is 15 residues. CDR1 and CDR2 from the germline V gene are KGHSH and LQKENI. CDR3: CASSLIQGSGETQYF. The CDR3 DNA sequence: TGTGCCAGCTCACTTATACAGGGGTCGGGAGAGACCCAGTACTTC. Looking up the rest from reference TRBV18 and TRBJ2-5 gives the full variable domain: NAGVMQNPRHLVRRRGQEARLRCSPMKGHSHVYWYRQLPEEGLKFMVYLQKENIIDESGMPKERFSAEFPKEGPSILRIQQVVRGDSAAYFCASSLIQGSGETQYFGPGTRLLVL.

The rearrangement joins TRBV7-9 to TRBJ1-2; the D is unclear. The V gene's germline CDR1 is SEHNR and CDR2 FQNEAQ (reference sequence). The CDR3 sequence is 13 residues long. Trimming stripped 5 bases from V and 4 bases from J, with 11 bases between. CDR3 DNA: TGTGCCAGCAGCCGGGCCCAGGCCTATGGCTACACCTTC. It translates to CASSRAQAYGYTF.

Here the CDR3 DNA reads TGTGCCAGCAGCGTAACAGGGACGAATCAGCCCCAGCATTTT. Residues: CASSVTGTNQPQHF. V usage is TRBV9 and J usage is TRBJ1-5; tentative D call: TRBD1 (6 bases). Germline V gene sequence: CDR1 SGDLS, CDR2 YYNGEE. With 1 base removed from V and 4 bases from J, the gap between germline ends came to 9 bases. The CDR3 consists of 14 residues.

The chain carries TRBV10-2 and TRBJ2-7, with TRBD2 identical over 7 bases. CDR1 WSHSY and CDR2 SAAADI come from the germline V gene. With 5 bases clipped from V and 3 bases from J, the junction kept 4 bases outside the gene matches. The CDR3 has 13 residues. The CDR3 sequence: CASSRDYLYEQYF. In DNA, the CDR3 is TGCGCCAGCAGTCGGGACTACCTCTACGAGCAGTACTTC.

The J gene is TRBJ1-3, the V gene TRBV15; the D is unclear. Germline V CDR1 and CDR2: LNHNV, YYDKDF (reference sequence). The V and J ends lost 0 bases and 0 bases respectively, with 12 bases between them. CDR3 length: 17 residues. The DNA for the CDR3 is TGTGCCACCAGCAGAGATTCGGCAGCCGCCTCTGGAAACACCATATATTTT. It codes for CATSRDSAAASGNTIYF.